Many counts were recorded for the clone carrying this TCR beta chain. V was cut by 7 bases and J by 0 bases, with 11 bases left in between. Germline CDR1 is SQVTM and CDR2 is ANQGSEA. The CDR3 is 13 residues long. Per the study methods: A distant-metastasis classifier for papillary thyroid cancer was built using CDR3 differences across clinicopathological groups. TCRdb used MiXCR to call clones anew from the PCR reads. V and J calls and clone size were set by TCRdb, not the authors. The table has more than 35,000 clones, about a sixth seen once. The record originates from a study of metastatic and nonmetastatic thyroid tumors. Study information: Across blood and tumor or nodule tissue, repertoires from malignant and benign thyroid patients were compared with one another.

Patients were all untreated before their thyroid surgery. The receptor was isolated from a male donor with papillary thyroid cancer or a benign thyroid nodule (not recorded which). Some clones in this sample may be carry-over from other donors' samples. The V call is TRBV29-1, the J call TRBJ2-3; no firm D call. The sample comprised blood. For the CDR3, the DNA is TGCAGCGCGGATCGGGCAAGCACAGATACGCAGTATTTT. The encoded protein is CSADRASTDTQYF.